Sequencing of this T cell receptor beta chain was carried out in a study of T cell repertoires in ileal Crohn's disease. Study background: About half received postoperative treatment, some 11 with thiopurines and some 19 anti-TNF.

Sequencing was performed with immunoSEQ multiplex PCR; in TCRdb, only in-frame clones are kept and a portion is missing. The sample carries some 15,000 clones, about 84% recorded once. V lost 4 bases and J 9 bases, leaving 9 bases between the germline ends. The CDR3 has 11 amino acids. Germline lookup yields CDR1 SGHTS and CDR2 YDEGEE. The receptor was isolated from an adult with Crohn's disease. V is TRBV5-8 and J is TRBJ2-3, with D perhaps TRBD2 (5 bases). The sequenced sample was ileal tissue. In nucleotides, the CDR3 is TGTGCCAGCAGCCCAAGAGGGACGCAGTATTTT. This codes for CASSPRGTQYF.